These 14 T cell receptor beta chains came from one sample sequenced in a study of T-cell memory formation after mild COVID-19. From the 5' RACE reads, TCRdb called clonotypes with MiXCR, one entry per CDR3 protein. This sample has 450,000 to 700,000 distinct CDR3 sequences, with about a sixth found just once. Sequenced sample: PBMCs or a T cell subset sorted from them (not recorded which). Receptors were obtained from an adult woman who had mild COVID-19 (a few samples of this study predate the infection). Cell type and time point are not known.

This clonotype was recorded many times. The chain links TRBV9 to TRBJ2-2; D tentatively fits TRBD1 or TRBD2 (6 bases each). V lost 4 bases to trimming and J lost 4 bases, with 17 bases between them. Germline lookup yields CDR1 SGDLS and CDR2 YYNGEE. The CDR3 covers 16 residues. The CDR3, as DNA: TGTGCCAGCAGCCCCGCGTGGGGGGCGCCCACCGGGGAGCTGTTTTTT. This sequence encodes CASSPAWGAPTGELFF.

The sample holds many counts of this clonotype. The chain carries TRBV6-5 and TRBJ2-7; 7 nucleotides align to TRBD2. Germline assignment: CDR1 MNHEY and CDR2 SVGAGI. V shed 2 bases, J shed 4 bases, and the junction held 5 bases outside the gene matches. The CDR3 covers 14 residues. CDR3 DNA: TGTGCCAGCAGTTACAATCTAGCGGAGTACGAGCAGTACTTC. Amino acids: CASSYNLAEYEQYF.

The chain recombines TRBV7-9 with TRBJ2-2, with D unclear. The germline V and J ends were trimmed by 5 bases and 1 base, with 8 bases remaining between them. CDR3 length equals 14 residues. Per germline, CDR1 SEHNR and CDR2 FQNEAQ (reference sequence). This CDR3 is CASSPALNTGELFF. DNA for the CDR3: TGTGCCAGCAGCCCCGCCCTGAACACCGGGGAGCTGTTTTTT. Filled out from reference TRBV7-9 and TRBJ2-2, the complete variable domain reads DTGVSQNPRHKITKRGQNVTFRCDPISEHNRLYWYRQTLGQGPEFLTYFQNEAQLEKSRLLSDRFSAERPKGSFSTLEIQRTEQGDSAMYLCASSPALNTGELFFGEGSRLTVL.

The CDR3 DNA reads as TGTGCCAGCAGTTTATCGCTAACAGGCGTCGCGACTAATGAAAAACTGTTTTTT. Amino acid sequence: CASSLSLTGVATNEKLFF. The rearrangement links TRBV27 to TRBJ1-4, with D perhaps matching TRBD1 (5 bases). The CDR3 spans 18 residues. V was shortened by 0 bases and J by 2 bases, with 16 bases between the two germline ends. Per the germline V gene, CDR1 is MNHEY and CDR2 is SMNVEV (reference sequence).

The chain is built from TRBV18 and TRBJ2-5; 16 positions match TRBD2. Germline values: CDR1 KGHSH, CDR2 LQKENI. V dropped 3 bases and J dropped 4; count of bases not matched to a gene: 8. CDR3 length: 18 residues. CDR3 protein: CASSPPGLAGGLGETQYF. CDR3 DNA sequence: TGTGCCAGCTCACCCCCGGGACTAGCGGGGGGGCTTGGAGAGACCCAGTACTTC. The entire variable domain, with the rest obtained from reference TRBV18 and TRBJ2-5, is as follows: NAGVMQNPRHLVRRRGQEARLRCSPMKGHSHVYWYRQLPEEGLKFMVYLQKENIIDESGMPKERFSAEFPKEGPSILRIQQVVRGDSAAYFCASSPPGLAGGLGETQYFGPGTRLLVL.

This clonotype was detected only a few times. The chain links TRBV9 to TRBJ1-1, with no clear D. This CDR3 is 14 amino acids long. V was shortened by 0 bases and J by 1 base, with 7 bases between the two germline ends. From germline, CDR1 is SGDLS and CDR2 YYNGEE. The CDR3, as DNA: TGTGCCAGCAGCGTAGTCGGACGGAACACTGAAGCTTTCTTT. It codes for CASSVVGRNTEAFF.

This clonotype was seen more than once but under ten times. The chain combines TRBV10-3 with TRBJ2-1; TRBD1 agrees at 10 bases. The CDR3 is 15 amino acids. In germline, CDR1 is ENHRY, CDR2 SYGVKD. Trimming at V came to 10 bases and at J to 3 bases, leaving 9 bases not matched to a gene. Written as DNA, the CDR3 is TGTGCCACCAAAACGGGGACAGGGGACTACAATGAGCAGTTCTTC. Encoded protein: CATKTGTGDYNEQFF.

V usage is TRBV7-2 and J usage is TRBJ2-2; 9 positions agree with TRBD2. Germline V gene data show CDR1 as SGHTA and CDR2 as FQGNSA. CDR3 length equals 14 residues. Trimming cost V 8 bases and J 8 bases; bases outside gene matches: 9. The CDR3 loop is CASVLAGAGGELFF. The CDR3 region has the DNA TGTGCCAGCGTACTAGCGGGTGCCGGAGGGGAGCTGTTTTTT.

This clonotype was seen more than once but under ten times. The chain links TRBV12-3 or TRBV12-4 to TRBJ2-7, with unresolved D. V lost 3 bases, J lost 2 bases, and 11 bases lay in between. There are 14 residues in the CDR3. The CDR3 DNA sequence: TGTGCCAGCAGTTTTTCTTCAGTTGCCTACGAGCAGTACTTC. Its translation: CASSFSSVAYEQYF.

The rearrangement uses TRBV20-1 and TRBJ2-7; D unclear. V was clipped by 6 bases and J by 8 bases, with 14 bases between them. The CDR3 is 11 residues long. Germline V gene sequence: CDR1 DFQATT, CDR2 SNEGSKA (reference sequence). This CDR3 is CSAAHVGKQYF. In DNA form, the CDR3 reads TGCAGTGCCGCCCACGTAGGGAAGCAGTACTTC.

This clonotype was detected only a few times. The chain has TRBV6-1 and TRBJ2-1, with unresolved D. The CDR3 is 12 amino acids. Germline CDR1 reads MNHNS; CDR2 reads SASEGT. Trimming took off 8 bases at V and 3 bases at J, with 8 bases between the two ends. As DNA, the CDR3 is TGTGCCAGCTCGTCCTACTACAATGAGCAGTTCTTC. It yields the protein CASSSYYNEQFF.

This clonotype was counted a few times. The chain joins TRBV7-6 to TRBJ1-2, with no clear D. There are 15 residues in the CDR3. Germline loops: CDR1 SGHVS, CDR2 FNYEAQ. V was trimmed by 4 bases and J by 2 bases, leaving 14 bases between them. The CDR3: CASSSSELGNYGYTF. The CDR3 DNA sequence: TGTGCCAGCAGCTCGTCGGAGCTGGGGAACTATGGCTACACCTTC.

This sequence joins TRBV12-3 or TRBV12-4 and TRBJ1-1, with TRBD1 as a possible D gene (5 bases). The CDR3 runs to 13 residues. V was cut by 7 bases and J by 5 bases, with 14 bases left in between. The CDR3 here is CASNPGGATEAFF. The CDR3 DNA reads as TGTGCCAGCAACCCGGGAGGGGCTACTGAAGCTTTCTTT.

This clonotype showed up just a few times. This chain uses TRBV27 with TRBJ2-1, with TRBD2 matching 10 bases. Trimming removed 5 bases from V and 4 bases from J; junction bases left unmatched: 11. CDR3 size: 17 residues. Germline values: CDR1 MNHEY, CDR2 SMNVEV (reference sequence). The CDR3 sequence: CASSPPLAGVYYNEQFF. The DNA of the CDR3 is TGTGCCAGCAGTCCGCCGCTAGCGGGGGTGTATTACAATGAGCAGTTCTTC.